What follows are 4 T cell receptor beta chains derived from one specimen sequenced in a study of T cells after yellow fever vaccination. TCRdb itself ran the 5' RACE reads through MiXCR, one entry per CDR3 protein. The sample yields just over 25,000 distinct CDR3 sequences, 5% to 6% seen once. The material was PBMCs, either bulk or a sorted T-cell subset (CD4+, CD8+, memory, or dextramer-sorted; not recorded which), obtained 15 days after the yellow fever booster vaccination. These receptors came from a man aged 25 to 40 who received the YFV17D yellow fever vaccine.

This clonotype was observed many times. The chain uses TRBV20-1 and TRBJ2-1; 8 bases align to TRBD2. This CDR3 is built from 18 residues. V was clipped by 6 bases and J by 12 bases; unmatched bases: 28. Germline V gene lookup returns CDR1 DFQATT and CDR2 SNEGSKA (reference sequence). CDR3 region: CSASGRQGLAGSIGRQFF. CDR3 DNA: TGCAGTGCGAGTGGGAGGCAGGGTTTAGCGGGATCGATTGGCAGGCAGTTCTTC.

This clonotype was counted at least ten times. The V call is TRBV5-6, the J call TRBJ2-3; D is ambiguous. This CDR3 spans 12 amino acids. CDR1 and CDR2 (germline): SGHDT, YYEEEE. V dropped 3 bases and J dropped 2 bases, with 4 bases sitting between them. This CDR3 is CASSSNTDTQYF. DNA of the CDR3: TGTGCCAGCAGCTCCAACACAGATACGCAGTATTTT.

In this sample, this clonotype turned up many times. The CDR3 protein is CASSLKFSYSYNEQFF. The CDR3 DNA follows: TGTGCCAGCAGTTTAAAGTTCTCCTACTCCTACAATGAGCAGTTCTTC. The chain combines TRBV28 with TRBJ2-1; D is ambiguous. Trimming cost V 2 bases and J 0 bases, with 11 bases left between them. This CDR3 is 16 amino acids long. The germline V gene has CDR1 MDHEN and CDR2 SYDVKM. Full variable domain (remainder filled in from reference TRBV28 and TRBJ2-1): DVKVTQSSRYLVKRTGEKVFLECVQDMDHENMFWYRQDPGLGLRLIYFSYDVKMKEKGDIPEGYSVSREKKERFSLILESASTNQTSMYLCASSLKFSYSYNEQFFGPGTRLTVL.

This clonotype was observed many times. The V gene is TRBV6-5, the J gene TRBJ1-1, with a possible D match to TRBD1 (5 bases). The ends were cut back, 2 bases at V and 4 bases at J, with 11 bases in the middle. The CDR3 runs to 14 residues. Germline V gives CDR1 MNHEY, CDR2 SVGAGI. CDR3: CASSYRGMGTEAFF. The CDR3 DNA follows: TGTGCCAGCAGTTACAGGGGTATGGGCACTGAAGCTTTCTTT.